This T cell receptor beta chain was obtained from a study of cytomegalovirus exposure and HLA in healthy donors. Regarding the study as a whole: Later on, an analysis tied 15,000 to 20,000 TCR beta sequences to HLA alleles at 0.05 false discovery rate.

As to this clone: Its antigen is unidentified.

The PCR made use of 60 Vbeta and 13 Jbeta primers. The assay was immunoSEQ multiplex PCR, and TCRdb's table has in-frame clones only and misses some. The table shows some 110,000 clones, with roughly 72% occurring only once. This TCR was sampled from a woman aged 45-65 years in good health and CMV-seropositive. The sequenced sample consisted of PBMCs.

The CDR3 DNA follows: TGTGCCAGCAGCTTAGGATCTAGCGGGGCCTACAATGAGCAGTTCTTC. It specifies CASSLGSSGAYNEQFF. This chain joins TRBV7-9 and TRBJ2-1; 9 bases line up with TRBD2. Germline V gives CDR1 SEHNR, CDR2 FQNEAQ (reference sequence). The CDR3 loop spans 16 amino acids. V shed 1 base, J shed 2 bases, and the junction held 3 bases outside the gene matches.